This T cell receptor beta chain was obtained from a study of Graves' ophthalmopathy and Graves' hyperthyroidism. Study observations and caveats: With around 65% sensitivity and 72% to 80% specificity, the model predicted ophthalmopathy progression.

Unmatched junction bases numbered 20, after V lost 0 bases and J lost 4 bases. The CDR3 loop spans 21 amino acids. RNA transcripts were the template, and TCR beta CDR3 regions were amplified from them. Second-round multiplex PCR followed a first-round RT-PCR using HTBI primers. A single record per CDR3 protein comes from TCRdb applying MiXCR to the multiplex PCR reads. Among hundreds of thousands of distinct CDR3 sequences listed, around 20% were seen once. The authors diagnosed from clinical symptoms, serum thyroxine, TRAb, thyroid ultrasound and orbital computed tomography. This clonotype was seen ten or more times. Its cognate antigen is unknown.

The clonotype was recovered from a woman younger than 35 with stable Graves' hyperthyroidism. The chain uses TRBV6-7 and TRBJ2-7; 11 bases are shared with TRBD2. TRBV6-7 counts as an open reading frame of uncertain function. The sequencing sample was made of peripheral blood. The CDR3 coding sequence is TGTGCCAGCAGTTACTCGTTCTCGGCTAGCGGGAGGACGGACCTATGGTACGAGCAGTACTTC. Encoded protein: CASSYSFSASGRTDLWYEQYF.